A single sample is the source of the 30 T cell receptor beta chains below, sequenced in a study of fetal regulatory T cell absence and autoimmunity. Clones were read by immunoSEQ multiplex PCR, and TCRdb kept only the in-frame ones, dropping some. The table shows around 100,000 clones, with about three quarters occurring only once. The material sequenced was pancreas tissue. The receptors were gathered from a male donor with IPEX syndrome.

The V and J genes are TRBV5-1 and TRBJ2-3; D gene uncertain. The V end lost 1 base, the J end lost 2 bases, and 2 bases lay between the germline ends. The CDR3 has 12 residues. CDR1 and CDR2 from the germline V gene are SGHRS and YFSETQ. The CDR3 region is CASSLTTDTQYF. The CDR3 DNA follows: TGCGCCAGCAGCTTGACCACAGATACGCAGTATTTT.

The V call is TRBV10-3, the J call TRBJ1-5; TRBD1 might be the D (5 bases). Germline lookup yields CDR1 ENHRY and CDR2 SYGVKD. V lost 8 bases and J 0 bases, leaving 8 bases between the germline ends. This CDR3 spans 13 amino acids. The CDR3 DNA reads as TGTGCCATCGGGGCATATAGCAATCAGCCCCAGCATTTT. Its translation: CAIGAYSNQPQHF.

This clone was seen more than once but under ten times. Written as DNA, the CDR3 is TGTGCCAGCTCACGTTATAAGAACACTGAAGCTTTCTTT. Translation: CASSRYKNTEAFF. The chain combines TRBV18 with TRBJ1-1; D call uncertain. From germline, CDR1 is KGHSH and CDR2 LQKENI. CDR3 length: 13 residues. The ends were cut back, 4 bases at V and 1 base at J, with 7 bases in the middle.

V is TRBV5-6 and J is TRBJ2-2, with 10 positions matching TRBD2. The length of the CDR3 is 17 residues. Germline-derived CDR1 and CDR2 are SGHDT and YYEEEE. Unmatched junction bases numbered 10, after V lost 4 bases and J lost 4 bases. CDR3 in amino acids: CASSGGLAARSTGELFF. The CDR3 DNA follows: TGTGCCAGCAGCGGTGGACTAGCGGCCCGAAGCACCGGGGAGCTGTTTTTT.

This chain connects TRBV7-9 to TRBJ1-2; TRBD1 matches at 7 bases. The ends lost 1 base at V and 4 bases at J; junction bases unmatched: 6. Germline CDR1 reads SEHNR; CDR2 reads FQNEAQ (reference sequence). The CDR3 runs to 15 residues. The CDR3, as DNA: TGTGCCAGCAGCTTAGGCGTGGACAGGCTCTATGGCTACACCTTC. This sequence encodes CASSLGVDRLYGYTF.

This clone was picked up a small number of times. The chain is built from TRBV7-9 and TRBJ2-7; the D gene is possibly TRBD1 (5 bases). Germline lookup yields CDR1 SEHNR and CDR2 FQNEAQ (reference sequence). This CDR3 has 12 residues. V was pared by 5 bases and J by 7 bases, with 12 bases between. The CDR3 region has the DNA TGTGCCAGCAGCGAACCGCCAGGGGAGCAGTACTTC. The encoded protein is CASSEPPGEQYF.

The V gene is TRBV7-6, the J gene TRBJ2-3, with D tentatively TRBD2 (7 bases). This CDR3 has 14 amino acids. Trimming shortened V by 4 bases and J by 2 bases, and 10 bases separated the two germline ends. Looked up from germline, CDR1 is SGHVS and CDR2 is FNYEAQ. CDR3 coding DNA: TGTGCCAGCAGCTATGGGGGGGCCACAGATACGCAGTATTTT. Amino acids: CASSYGGATDTQYF.

The V call is TRBV7-2, the J call TRBJ1-1; D perhaps matches TRBD1 (6 bases). Germline lookup yields CDR1 SGHTA and CDR2 FQGNSA. Trimming left V 1 base short and J 1 base short, with 10 bases between. There are 15 residues in the CDR3. The CDR3 DNA is TGTGCCAGCAGCTTAGTTACAGGGAGGAACACTGAAGCTTTCTTT. This encodes CASSLVTGRNTEAFF.

This clone was seen only a few times. CDR3 sequence: CASSQVRTGGYEQYF. The CDR3, as DNA: TGCGCCAGCAGCCAAGTAAGGACAGGGGGTTACGAGCAGTACTTC. This rearrangement joins TRBV4-3 to TRBJ2-7; 10 nucleotides align to TRBD1. CDR1 and CDR2 from the germline V gene are LGHNA and YSLEER. The CDR3 sequence is 15 residues long. The V segment lost 1 base and the J segment 4 bases; nucleotides outside the gene matches: 4.

The CDR3 DNA sequence: TGTGCCATCACCTCGACTGCGGGTGCAGTCTACGAGCAGTACTTC. It encodes CAITSTAGAVYEQYF. V is TRBV10-3 and J is TRBJ2-7; the D gene is possibly TRBD2 (5 bases). Between the trimmed V and J ends, which lost 7 bases and 3 bases, there was a span of 19 bases. The CDR3 sequence is 15 residues long. Germline CDR1 and CDR2: ENHRY and SYGVKD.

The chain links TRBV13 to TRBJ2-1, with no clear D. Trimming removed 3 bases from V and 3 bases from J, with 9 bases in between. Germline V gene sequence: CDR1 PRHDT, CDR2 FYEKMQ (reference sequence). CDR3 length: 14 amino acids. The CDR3 bases are TGTGCCAGCAGCTTTGGATACGGCTACAATGAGCAGTTCTTC. Amino acids: CASSFGYGYNEQFF.

The chain employs TRBV4-1 and TRBJ2-4; 11 bases are a match to TRBD1. With V trimmed by 4 bases and J by 1 base, 6 bases remained unmatched. The CDR3 totals 17 residues. Germline loops: CDR1 MGHRA, CDR2 YSYEKL. In DNA, the CDR3 is TGCGCCAGCAGCCCGGGGACAGGGGGTAGGGCCAAAAACATTCAGTACTTC. Protein sequence: CASSPGTGGRAKNIQYF.

The J gene is TRBJ2-5, the V gene TRBV7-9; D unresolved. With 2 bases removed from V and 1 base from J, the gap between germline ends came to 14 bases. Per the germline V gene, CDR1 is SEHNR and CDR2 is FQNEAQ (reference sequence). The CDR3 runs to 16 residues. The CDR3 loop is CASSLPGRLPQETQYF. DNA of the CDR3: TGTGCCAGCAGCTTACCCGGGCGCCTCCCCCAAGAGACCCAGTACTTC.

The chain couples TRBV12-5 to TRBJ2-5, with 15 bases fitting TRBD2. This CDR3 has 19 residues. Germline-derived CDR1 and CDR2 are LGHNT and FRNRAP. Trimming took 1 base from V and 5 from J; bases not matched to a gene: 11. CDR3 loop: CASGLGPGLAGGQWETQYF. The CDR3 coding sequence is TGTGCTAGTGGTTTGGGTCCTGGACTAGCGGGAGGGCAATGGGAGACCCAGTACTTC.

The V call is TRBV6-5, the J call TRBJ1-4; D unclear. Germline values: CDR1 MNHEY, CDR2 SVGAGI. The CDR3 covers 15 residues. V lost 2 bases and J lost 3, with 10 bases in between. The CDR3 loop is CASSYRRGANEKLFF. As DNA, the CDR3 is TGTGCCAGCAGTTACCGGCGGGGTGCTAATGAAAAACTGTTTTTT.

The J gene is TRBJ2-5, the V gene TRBV6-6; D remains unclear. This CDR3 is 13 amino acids long. Trimming cost V 1 base and J 5 bases, with 8 bases left between them. Per germline, CDR1 MNHNY and CDR2 SVGAGI (reference sequence). The CDR3 DNA sequence: TGTGCCAGCAGTTACTTCATGGGGGAGACCCAGTACTTC. Its protein product is CASSYFMGETQYF.

This chain connects TRBV7-9 to TRBJ2-7; 12 bases match TRBD2. V lost 3 bases to trimming and J lost 4 bases; unmatched junction nucleotides: 10. The CDR3 covers 17 residues. Germline CDR1 SEHNR, CDR2 FQNEAQ (reference sequence). This CDR3 is CASSLPSGGAFQYEQYF. In DNA form, the CDR3 reads TGTGCCAGCAGCTTGCCTAGCGGGGGGGCCTTTCAATACGAGCAGTACTTC.

The chain recombines TRBV10-3 with TRBJ1-6; D unresolved. Per the germline V gene, CDR1 is ENHRY and CDR2 is SYGVKD. The CDR3 has 15 amino acids. Between the trimmed V and J ends, which lost 6 bases and 0 bases, there was a span of 9 bases. CDR3 protein: CAISPDSSYNSPLHF. The CDR3 bases are TGTGCCATCAGCCCCGATAGCTCCTATAATTCACCCCTCCACTTT.

This sequence joins TRBV2 and TRBJ2-1; D might be TRBD2 (7 bases). The CDR3 loop spans 13 amino acids. V was pared by 6 bases and J by 4 bases, with 10 bases between. In germline, CDR1 is SNHLY, CDR2 FYNNEI. As DNA, the CDR3 is TGTGCCAGCAGCGGGGGGACATACAATGAGCAGTTCTTC. It is translated as CASSGGTYNEQFF.

The chain couples TRBV7-9 to TRBJ1-3; D is possibly TRBD1 (5 bases). Germline values: CDR1 SEHNR, CDR2 FQNEAQ (reference sequence). The germline V and J ends were trimmed by 6 bases and 2 bases, with 17 bases remaining between them. The CDR3 extends over 16 amino acids. The CDR3 DNA follows: TGTGCCAGCAGTCCCGGAGGTGGGGGTACTGGAAACACCATATATTTT. Protein sequence: CASSPGGGGTGNTIYF.

The rearrangement uses TRBV29-1 and TRBJ2-1, with 7 bases identical to TRBD2. CDR1 is SQVTM, CDR2 ANQGSEA, per germline. There are 15 residues in the CDR3. With V trimmed by 8 bases and J by 6 bases, 16 bases remained unmatched. DNA of the CDR3: TGCAGCATCCCCAGGGACTATCAAACAGTCAATGAGCAGTTCTTC. It yields the protein CSIPRDYQTVNEQFF.

The chain has TRBV27 and TRBJ2-3, with D uncertain. The V gene's germline CDR1 is MNHEY and CDR2 SMNVEV (reference sequence). CDR3 length: 14 residues. Trimming left V 2 bases short and J 1 base short, with 7 bases between. The CDR3 coding sequence is TGTGCCAGCAGTTTACAGGAAGGCACAGATACGCAGTATTTT. This encodes CASSLQEGTDTQYF.

This clone was seen just once. The chain uses TRBV11-2 and TRBJ2-2, with 7 positions matching TRBD2. This CDR3 is built from 15 residues. CDR1 is SGHAT and CDR2 is FQNNGV in the germline V gene. The V segment lost 6 bases and the J segment 0 bases; nucleotides outside the gene matches: 4. CDR3 sequence reads: CASRKLAANTGELFF. For the CDR3, the DNA is TGTGCCAGCAGAAAGCTAGCGGCGAACACCGGGGAGCTGTTTTTT.

This clone has only a few counts. J is TRBJ1-1 and V is TRBV7-2, with D unresolved. Germline V gives CDR1 SGHTA, CDR2 FQGNSA. This CDR3 comprises 17 residues. Trimming stripped 1 base from V and 1 base from J, with 16 bases between. CDR3 residues: CASSLEKFRRTNTEAFF. CDR3 nucleotide sequence: TGTGCCAGCAGCTTAGAGAAGTTTCGGCGTACGAACACTGAAGCTTTCTTT.

The V gene is TRBV29-1, the J gene TRBJ2-5, with D perhaps TRBD2 (5 bases). Germline lookup yields CDR1 SQVTM and CDR2 ANQGSEA. The CDR3 totals 12 residues. V lost 7 bases to trimming and J lost 3 bases, with 12 bases between them. CDR3 sequence: CSASDSKETQYF. Written as DNA, the CDR3 is TGCAGCGCCTCGGACTCAAAAGAGACCCAGTACTTC.

In its sample, this clone was seen once. This chain joins TRBV19 and TRBJ2-1, with 8 bases aligning to TRBD2. The ends lost 4 bases at V and 3 bases at J; junction bases unmatched: 5. The CDR3 extends over 15 amino acids. Germline V gene lookup returns CDR1 LNHDA and CDR2 SQIVND (reference sequence). The CDR3 nucleotides are TGTGCCAGTAGTAAGAGGACTAGCTACTACAATGAGCAGTTCTTC. This translates into CASSKRTSYYNEQFF.

This sequence joins TRBV2 and TRBJ1-1; a possible D gene is TRBD1 (5 bases). The CDR3 has 13 amino acids. Germline CDR1 reads SNHLY; CDR2 reads FYNNEI. V was trimmed by 6 bases and J by 3 bases, leaving 11 bases between them. The CDR3 protein is CASRYGQYTEAFF. DNA for the CDR3: TGTGCCAGCAGATACGGACAATACACTGAAGCTTTCTTT.

The rearrangement uses TRBV30 and TRBJ2-7, with 7 positions matching TRBD1. Per germline, CDR1 GTSNPN and CDR2 SVGIG (reference sequence). The CDR3 consists of 12 residues. V gave up 2 bases and J gave up 6 bases; unmatched junction bases: 4. The CDR3 reads CAWSITGAEQYF. In DNA, the CDR3 is TGTGCCTGGAGTATAACAGGGGCCGAGCAGTACTTC.

This chain links TRBV25-1 with TRBJ1-5; the D gene is possibly TRBD1 (5 bases). Germline CDR1 and CDR2: MGHDK and SYGVNS. This CDR3 contains 14 residues. Between the trimmed V and J ends, which lost 5 bases and 4 bases, there was a span of 12 bases. CDR3 sequence (DNA): TGTGCCAGCAGTACGGGGGGTCGGAATCAGCCCCAGCATTTT. It translates to CASSTGGRNQPQHF.

The chain uses TRBV29-1 and TRBJ1-1, with D maybe TRBD1 (6 bases). This CDR3 is built from 13 residues. V lost 0 bases and J lost 4, with 9 bases in between. Germline V gene sequence: CDR1 SQVTM, CDR2 ANQGSEA. CDR3 amino acids: CSVEEGAFTEAFF. The CDR3 nucleotides are TGCAGCGTTGAAGAGGGGGCGTTCACTGAAGCTTTCTTT.